There are a few counts of the clone carrying this T cell receptor beta chain. Sequencing used immunoSEQ multiplex PCR; TCRdb keeps in-frame clones, though not all of them. Of around 80,000 clones listed, approximately 82% are singletons. This specimen comes from a study of blood T cell repertoires in COVID-19. Across the study: Donors in the United States, Italy and Spain gave samples during acute or convalescent COVID-19. Sample material is recorded as cDNA or gDNA derived from T cells, B-cell-depleted T cells, or PBMCs.

The CDR3 is 14 residues long. In germline, CDR1 is SGDLS, CDR2 YYNGEE. V lost 4 bases, J lost 2 bases, and 5 bases stayed unmatched. This TCR was recovered from a human donor in a cohort sampled during active COVID-19. V is TRBV9 and J is TRBJ1-1, with TRBD1 identical over 7 bases. The sequencing input was peripheral blood. This CDR3 is CASSRGQTNTEAFF. CDR3 nucleotide sequence: TGTGCCAGCAGCCGGGGACAGACTAACACTGAAGCTTTCTTT.